A selection of T cell receptor beta chains follows, all from one sample in a study of blood T cell repertoires in COVID-19. Generated by immunoSEQ multiplex PCR, the TCRdb table keeps only in-frame clones and is missing some. The sample shows roughly 180,000 clones, about 85% of them seen only once. The specimen was peripheral blood. These TCRs come from a man older than 75 with COVID-19, enrolled during active disease. Both conserved end residues are part of each CDR3. D genes are given only for firm matches. The size entry is marked missing in some rows and otherwise reads once, few, many or a size class.

cdr3_aa | cdr3_nt | j_call | clone_size | d_call | v_call
CASSGGYSYGYTF | TGTGCCAGCAGCGGGGGGTACAGCTATGGCTACACCTTC | TRBJ1-2 | . | . | TRBV6-2/TRBV6-3
CASSPGKNYGYTF | TGTGCCAGCAGCCCAGGGAAAAACTATGGCTACACCTTC | TRBJ1-2 | . | . | TRBV6-5
CASSHGAGVETQYF | TGTGCCAGCAGCCACGGGGCGGGGGTGGAGACCCAGTACTTC | TRBJ2-5 | . | TRBD2 | TRBV11-2
CASTTSRTGELFF | TGTGCCAGCACTACTAGCCGCACCGGGGAGCTGTTTTTT | TRBJ2-2 | . | . | TRBV6-5
CASSSGPLEAYGYTF | TGTGCCAGCAGTTCCGGGCCCCTGGAGGCCTATGGCTACACCTTC | TRBJ1-2 | . | . | TRBV6-5
CASSHSAGRTDTQYF | TGTGCCAGCAGCCACTCGGCAGGGCGGACAGATACGCAGTATTTT | TRBJ2-3 | . | . | TRBV3-1/TRBV3-2
CASSELAGRDEQFF | TGTGCCAGCAGTGAACTAGCGGGGCGGGATGAGCAGTTCTTC | TRBJ2-1 | . | TRBD2 | TRBV2
CASSIGTVYFF | TGTGCCAGCAGTATCGGGACAGTGTACTTTTTC | TRBJ2-7 | . | TRBD1 | TRBV28
CASSLDPGGNYGYTF | TGTGCCAGCAGCTTGGATCCAGGGGGCAACTATGGCTACACCTTC | TRBJ1-2 | . | TRBD1 | TRBV5-4
CASSPYSGGPHTDTQYF | TGTGCCAGCTCACCGTATAGCGGGGGGCCTCACACAGATACGCAGTATTTT | TRBJ2-3 | . | TRBD2 | TRBV18
CASSLTAGPYEQYF | TGTGCCAGCAGCTTAACGGCAGGGCCCTACGAGCAGTACTTC | TRBJ2-7 | . | . | TRBV7-3
CATSRDRIGANYGYTF | TGTGCCACCAGCAGAGATCGAATAGGAGCTAACTATGGCTACACCTTC | TRBJ1-2 | . | . | TRBV15
CASSPSGSTGYTF | TGTGCCAGCAGTCCGTCGGGTTCGACTGGCTACACCTTC | TRBJ1-2 | . | . | TRBV12-3/TRBV12-4
CASSSGQGLGNEQFF | TGCGCCAGCAGCTCCGGACAGGGTTTGGGCAATGAGCAGTTCTTC | TRBJ2-1 | once | TRBD1 | TRBV5-1
CASSQDPMEQFF | TGTGCCAGCAGCCAAGACCCCATGGAGCAGTTCTTC | TRBJ2-1 | . | . | TRBV4-2
CASSEQMDNPDTQYF | TGTGCCAGCAGTGAACAAATGGACAACCCAGATACGCAGTATTTT | TRBJ2-3 | . | . | TRBV2
CASSQEGGGDSNQPQHF | TGTGCCAGCAGCCAAGAGGGAGGGGGGGATAGCAATCAGCCCCAGCATTTT | TRBJ1-5 | . | . | TRBV4-2
CASSRLGGREQFF | TGTGCCAGCAGCCGATTAGGCGGGCGCGAGCAGTTCTTC | TRBJ2-1 | . | . | TRBV9
CASGGGRTTEAFF | TGTGCCAGCGGGGGGGGCAGGACGACTGAAGCTTTCTTT | TRBJ1-1 | . | . | TRBV6-5
CASSLGVAGQETQYF | TGTGCCAGCAGCTTAGGAGTCGCAGGGCAAGAGACCCAGTACTTC | TRBJ2-5 | . | . | TRBV7-9
CASSRDSGFSYNEQFF | TGTGCCAGCAGTCGGGACAGTGGATTCTCCTACAATGAGCAGTTCTTC | TRBJ2-1 | . | TRBD1 | TRBV7-6
CASSDRGLETQYF | TGTGCTAGTAGCGACAGGGGGCTGGAGACCCAGTACTTC | TRBJ2-5 | once | TRBD1 | TRBV12-5
CASTGLTNTEAFF | TGTGCCAGCACGGGACTTACTAACACTGAAGCTTTCTTT | TRBJ1-1 | . | . | TRBV12-3/TRBV12-4
CASSEGGDYGYTF | TGTGCCAGCAGTGAAGGGGGGGATTATGGCTACACCTTC | TRBJ1-2 | . | . | TRBV6-1
CASSVRGGETQYF | TGTGCCAGCAGCGTGCGGGGCGGGGAGACCCAGTACTTC | TRBJ2-5 | . | . | TRBV9
CASSEDTEAFF | TGTGCCAGTAGTGAGGACACTGAAGCTTTCTTT | TRBJ1-1 | . | . | TRBV19
CASSLPGQGRNYGYTF | TGTGCCAGCAGTTTACCGGGACAGGGGAGAAACTATGGCTACACCTTC | TRBJ1-2 | . | TRBD1 | TRBV6-6
CASSLGTGSGNTIYF | TGCGCCAGCAGCTTGGGGACAGGGTCTGGAAACACCATATATTTT | TRBJ1-3 | . | TRBD1 | TRBV5-1
CASSLLSEDTQYF | TGCGCCAGCAGCTTGCTAAGCGAAGATACGCAGTATTTT | TRBJ2-3 | . | . | TRBV5-1
CASSNRDPRGQETQYF | TGTGCCAGCAGCAACCGGGACCCGAGGGGGCAAGAGACCCAGTACTTC | TRBJ2-5 | . | . | TRBV2
CAISDLLERTF | TGTGCCATCAGTGACCTCTTGGAGCGGACTTTT | TRBJ1-1 | few | . | TRBV10-3
CATQGGLREQFF | TGTGCCACCCAGGGGGGCCTCAGAGAGCAGTTCTTC | TRBJ2-1 | . | . | TRBV10-3
CASSQESEQYF | TGCGCCAGCAGCCAAGAGAGCGAGCAGTACTTC | TRBJ2-7 | . | . | TRBV4-1
CASSEGARGGMKTQYF | TGTGCCAGCAGTGAAGGAGCCCGCGGGGGAATGAAGACCCAGTACTTC | TRBJ2-5 | . | TRBD2 | TRBV2
CASSPGDRGNTEAFF | TGTGCCAGCTCGCCGGGGGACAGGGGGAACACTGAAGCTTTCTTT | TRBJ1-1 | once | TRBD1 | TRBV18
CASSLERRGPWLEAFF | TGTGCCAGCAGCTTAGAGCGCAGGGGGCCCTGGTTGGAAGCTTTCTTT | TRBJ1-1 | few | TRBD1 | TRBV7-2
CASSLVADYGYTF | TGTGCCAGCAGTTTAGTGGCAGACTATGGCTACACCTTC | TRBJ1-2 | . | . | TRBV12-3/TRBV12-4
CASSSGAEFNYGYTF | TGTGCCAGTAGTTCTGGGGCAGAATTTAACTATGGCTACACCTTC | TRBJ1-2 | once | . | TRBV19
CASSIGSDSGNTIYF | TGTGCCAGCAGTATAGGCAGCGACTCTGGAAACACCATATATTTT | TRBJ1-3 | . | . | TRBV6-5